Following are 23 T cell receptor beta chains from one sample sequenced in a study of cytomegalovirus exposure and HLA in healthy donors. In the PCR, 60 Vbeta and 13 Jbeta primers were used. The protocol was immunoSEQ multiplex PCR, while the TCRdb copy is restricted to in-frame clones and leaves out a portion. Counted here are approximately 82,000 clones, about three fifths occurring once; the ten biggest clones make up approximately 5%. The sample consisted of PBMCs. Every receptor here comes from a woman in her thirties in good health and CMV-seropositive.

The V gene is TRBV7-2, the J gene TRBJ2-3; TRBD1 agrees at 10 bases. Trimming cost V 2 bases and J 5 bases; bases outside gene matches: 7. The length of the CDR3 is 16 residues. The V gene's germline CDR1 is SGHTA and CDR2 FQGNSA. The CDR3 here is CASSLFGTGVGDTQYF. The CDR3 DNA sequence: TGTGCCAGCAGCTTATTCGGGACAGGGGTGGGAGATACGCAGTATTTT.

The chain uses TRBV7-2 and TRBJ2-1; tentative D call: TRBD2 (5 bases). The V end lost 0 bases, the J end lost 6 bases, and 12 bases lay between the germline ends. Germline V gene data show CDR1 as SGHTA and CDR2 as FQGNSA. This CDR3 has 15 amino acids. Here the CDR3 reads CASSLASTGGNEQFF. Here the CDR3 DNA reads TGTGCCAGCAGCTTAGCGTCAACCGGAGGCAATGAGCAGTTCTTC. The variable domain in full, completed from reference TRBV7-2 and TRBJ2-1, reads GAGVSQSPSNKVTEKGKDVELRCDPISGHTALYWYRQSLGQGLEFLIYFQGNSAPDKSGLPSDRFSAERTGGSVSTLTIQRTQQEDSAVYLCASSLASTGGNEQFFGPGTRLTVL.

CDR3 protein: CAWSGRQGVGSPLHF. CDR3 DNA: TGTGCCTGGAGTGGACGACAGGGGGTGGGTTCACCCCTCCACTTT. The rearrangement uses TRBV30 and TRBJ1-6; the match to TRBD1 covers 9 bases. Germline assignment: CDR1 GTSNPN and CDR2 SVGIG (reference sequence). V shed 1 base, J shed 9 bases, and the junction held 7 bases outside the gene matches. The CDR3 totals 15 residues.

J is TRBJ2-2 and V is TRBV2; D unclear. There are 15 residues in the CDR3. CDR1 is SNHLY, CDR2 FYNNEI, per germline. Between the trimmed V and J ends, which lost 2 bases and 6 bases, there was a span of 13 bases. CDR3 in amino acids: CASSESAFGSGELFF. The CDR3 DNA is TGTGCCAGCAGTGAATCCGCCTTCGGGTCCGGGGAGCTGTTTTTT. Full variable domain (outside the CDR3, taken from reference TRBV2 and TRBJ2-2): EPEVTQTPSHQVTQMGQEVILRCVPISNHLYFYWYRQILGQKVEFLVSFYNNEISEKSEIFDDQFSVERPDGSNFTLKIRSTKLEDSAMYFCASSESAFGSGELFFGEGSRLTVL.

This clone was detected a few times. The chain recombines TRBV19 with TRBJ2-1, with a tentative D call TRBD1 (6 bases). The CDR3 sequence is 9 residues long. V was trimmed by 11 bases and J by 13 bases, leaving 12 bases between them. CDR1 and CDR2 (germline): LNHDA, SQIVND (reference sequence). The CDR3 region has the DNA TGTGCCTGGGAGACAGGTCAGTTCTTC. Its protein is CAWETGQFF.

To note about this clone: Other DNA sequences from this sample encode an identical CDR3 as well. The V gene is TRBV5-4, the J gene TRBJ2-5, with 8 bases matching TRBD2. The CDR3 runs 15 residues. Germline CDR1 and CDR2: SGHNT and YYREEE (reference sequence). V dropped 4 bases and J dropped 2; count of bases not matched to a gene: 7. CDR3 loop: CASSPTGGQQETQYF. The CDR3 DNA is TGTGCCAGCAGCCCCACGGGAGGGCAACAAGAGACCCAGTACTTC. The full variable domain, rest sourced from reference TRBV5-4 and TRBJ2-5, is ETGVTQSPTHLIKTRGQQVTLRCSSQSGHNTVSWYQQALGQGPQFIFQYYREEENGRGNFPPRFSGLQFPNYSSELNVNALELDDSALYLCASSPTGGQQETQYFGPGTRLLVL.

This clone occurred a few times. The chain joins TRBV5-6 to TRBJ1-2; TRBD1 matches at 10 bases. Germline lookup yields CDR1 SGHDT and CDR2 YYEEEE. The CDR3 loop spans 14 amino acids. The V segment lost 3 bases and the J segment 10 bases; nucleotides outside the gene matches: 9. CDR3 bases: TGTGCCAGCAGCTCCGGGAGGACAGGGGGACTCTACACCTTC. As protein: CASSSGRTGGLYTF.

CDR3 sequence reads: CAWSRLAGDTQYF. The DNA for the CDR3 is TGTGCCTGGAGTCGGCTAGCGGGGGATACGCAGTATTTT. This chain links TRBV30 with TRBJ2-3; 9 bases fit TRBD2. Germline lookup yields CDR1 GTSNPN and CDR2 SVGIG (reference sequence). This CDR3 region has 13 residues. The V gene end was trimmed by 2 bases and the J gene end by 6 bases; junction bases not matched to a gene: 3.

This chain uses TRBV6-5 with TRBJ2-5; 15 bases map to TRBD2. The trim removed 0 bases at V and 5 bases at J, leaving 1 base unmatched. This CDR3 has 16 amino acids. CDR1 MNHEY and CDR2 SVGAGI come from the germline V gene. CDR3 residues: CASSYSGTSGGETQYF. Written as DNA, the CDR3 is TGTGCCAGCAGTTACTCAGGGACTAGCGGGGGGGAGACCCAGTACTTC.

This chain links TRBV6-5 with TRBJ2-7, with TRBD2 as a possible D gene (7 bases). The germline V gene has CDR1 MNHEY and CDR2 SVGAGI. Between the trimmed V and J ends, which lost 3 bases and 0 bases, there was a span of 12 bases. The CDR3 extends over 15 amino acids. CDR3 in DNA: TGTGCCAGCAGTTATGGTCGGGGGGCCTCCTACGAGCAGTACTTC. It is translated as CASSYGRGASYEQYF.

This clone was seen just once. The gene calls are TRBV2 and TRBJ1-6; D remains unclear. Trimming took 9 bases from V and 7 from J, leaving 16 bases between them. Germline values: CDR1 SNHLY, CDR2 FYNNEI. This CDR3 region has 14 residues. The CDR3 DNA is TGTGCCAGTGATCGGGGAGGGAAGAATTCACCCCTCCACTTT. Translation gives CASDRGGKNSPLHF. Full variable domain (remainder filled in from reference TRBV2 and TRBJ1-6): EPEVTQTPSHQVTQMGQEVILRCVPISNHLYFYWYRQILGQKVEFLVSFYNNEISEKSEIFDDQFSVERPDGSNFTLKIRSTKLEDSAMYFCASDRGGKNSPLHFGNGTRLTVT.

This clone was counted a few times. The chain links TRBV7-3 to TRBJ2-6, with TRBD1 identical over 9 bases. CDR3 length: 16 residues. The V segment lost 5 bases and the J segment 2 bases; nucleotides outside the gene matches: 4. Germline assignment: CDR1 SGHTA and CDR2 FQGTGA. CDR3 in amino acids: CASSPTGGTGANVLTF. CDR3 nucleotides: TGTGCCAGCAGCCCGACAGGGGGTACTGGGGCCAACGTCCTGACTTTC.

This clone was seen more than once but under ten times. This chain joins TRBV18 and TRBJ2-1; 8 positions agree with TRBD1. The CDR3 loop spans 16 amino acids. CDR1 KGHSH and CDR2 LQKENI come from the germline V gene. Trimming at V came to 3 bases and at J to 1 base, leaving 5 bases not matched to a gene. CDR3 region: CASSPLQGASYNEQFF. The CDR3 region has the DNA TGTGCCAGCTCACCGCTTCAGGGGGCTTCCTACAATGAGCAGTTCTTC.

V is TRBV9 and J is TRBJ1-2; D call uncertain. The CDR3 spans 15 residues. Per the germline V gene, CDR1 is SGDLS and CDR2 is YYNGEE. Trimming cost V 0 bases and J 3 bases, with 12 bases left between them. For the CDR3, the DNA is TGTGCCAGCAGCGTAGGCGGAGGAGTCGACTATGGCTACACCTTC. This codes for CASSVGGGVDYGYTF.

V is TRBV30 and J is TRBJ2-6; weak D call: TRBD2 (5 bases). Germline-derived CDR1 and CDR2 are GTSNPN and SVGIG (reference sequence). V dropped 0 bases and J dropped 4 bases, with 10 bases sitting between them. This CDR3 region has 15 residues. DNA for the CDR3: TGTGCCTGGAGTGTACCGGGGTGGGGGGCCAACGTCCTGACTTTC. This sequence encodes CAWSVPGWGANVLTF.

The chain links TRBV28 to TRBJ1-1, with 7 nucleotides matching TRBD1. V lost 4 bases to trimming and J lost 0 bases; unmatched junction nucleotides: 5. Germline values: CDR1 MDHEN, CDR2 SYDVKM. CDR3 length: 15 residues. The CDR3 reads CASSSHQGVNTEAFF. The CDR3 region has the DNA TGTGCCAGCAGTTCACACCAGGGGGTGAACACTGAAGCTTTCTTT.

The CDR3 here is CASSEHSYNSPLHF. The CDR3 DNA is TGTGCCAGCAGTGAACACTCCTATAATTCACCCCTCCACTTT. The chain couples TRBV6-1 to TRBJ1-6, with D unclear. V was pared by 2 bases and J by 0 bases, with 2 bases between. This CDR3 comprises 14 residues. The germline CDR1 and CDR2 sequences are MNHNS and SASEGT.

In this sample, this clone turned up once. A junction boundary mismatches the germline segment, possibly from a read error. V is TRBV27 and J is TRBJ1-2; tentatively, D is TRBD1 (5 bases). The CDR3 has 14 amino acids. CDR1 and CDR2 from the germline V gene are MNHEY and SMNVEV (reference sequence). CDR3 DNA sequence: TGTGCCAGCAGTCCCGACACCAAGTGGGGCGGCTACCCCTTC. Amino acid sequence: CASSPDTKWGGYPF.

J is TRBJ1-2 and V is TRBV20-1; unclear D gene. The CDR3 runs 10 residues. The V end lost 5 bases, the J end lost 5 bases, and 6 bases lay between the germline ends. CDR1 is DFQATT and CDR2 is SNEGSKA in the germline V gene (reference sequence). CDR3 nucleotides: TGCAGTGCTCGGGGTTATGGCTACACCTTC. It encodes CSARGYGYTF.

The V call is TRBV2, the J call TRBJ1-2; tentatively, D is TRBD1 (6 bases). Germline V CDR1 and CDR2: SNHLY, FYNNEI. The CDR3 runs 12 residues. Trimming cost V 7 bases and J 7 bases, with 13 bases left between them. The CDR3 loop is CASIFQGSGYTF. The CDR3 nucleotides read TGTGCCAGCATCTTCCAGGGGTCTGGCTACACCTTC.

V and J are TRBV2 and TRBJ1-5, with D tentatively TRBD1 (6 bases). The CDR3 covers 16 residues. Germline loops: CDR1 SNHLY, CDR2 FYNNEI. Between the trimmed V and J ends, which lost 4 bases and 0 bases, there was a span of 13 bases. CDR3 in DNA: TGTGCCAGCAGTGGGACAGTACTTAATAGCAATCAGCCCCAGCATTTT. Protein sequence: CASSGTVLNSNQPQHF.

J is TRBJ1-2 and V is TRBV7-9; weak D call: TRBD1 (6 bases). CDR1 SEHNR and CDR2 FQNEAQ come from the germline V gene (reference sequence). V was clipped by 5 bases and J by 4 bases, with 14 bases between them. This CDR3 spans 14 amino acids. This CDR3 is CASSIGQPLYGYTF. The CDR3 nucleotides are TGTGCCAGCAGCATTGGACAGCCTCTCTATGGCTACACCTTC. The full variable domain, rest sourced from reference TRBV7-9 and TRBJ1-2, is DTGVSQNPRHKITKRGQNVTFRCDPISEHNRLYWYRQTLGQGPEFLTYFQNEAQLEKSRLLSDRFSAERPKGSFSTLEIQRTEQGDSAMYLCASSIGQPLYGYTFGSGTRLTVV.

The V gene is TRBV27, the J gene TRBJ1-2, with 12 nucleotides matching TRBD1. With 8 bases clipped from V and 6 bases from J, the junction kept 13 bases outside the gene matches. Germline-derived CDR1 and CDR2 are MNHEY and SMNVEV (reference sequence). The CDR3 runs to 16 residues. The CDR3 protein is CASGETGTGGADGYTF. Here the CDR3 DNA reads TGTGCCAGCGGCGAAACCGGGACAGGGGGCGCGGATGGCTACACCTTC.